This TCR beta chain was sequenced in a study of cytomegalovirus exposure and HLA in healthy donors. General study results and limits: Available immune exposure information covered CMV serostatus only. In a later analysis, common viral pathogens appeared linked to several of the most significant clusters. Across donors, sequencing depth was assumed by presence/absence analyses to be roughly uniform.

Use of 60 Vbeta and 13 Jbeta primers characterized the PCR. TCRdb's copy holds only in-frame clones and misses some; the assay was immunoSEQ multiplex PCR. The table includes approximately 180,000 clones, about an eighth detected once. This CDR3 has 14 amino acids. The ends lost 5 bases at V and 4 bases at J; junction bases unmatched: 8. Germline V gene sequence: CDR1 SGHTA, CDR2 FQGTGA. About this clone: The antigen is undetermined.

V and J are TRBV7-3 and TRBJ2-7; TRBD1 matches 7 bases. The source of this sequence is a man in his fifties or sixties in good health and CMV-seropositive. Sequencing was carried out using PBMCs. The CDR3 region is CASSPDRATYEQYF. In nucleotides, the CDR3 is TGTGCCAGCAGCCCCGACAGGGCCACTTACGAGCAGTACTTC.